This T cell receptor (beta chain) was identified in a study of T cell responses to AZD1222 COVID-19 vaccine. Remarks on this clone: What it binds is unknown.

Sequencing used immunoSEQ multiplex PCR; TCRdb keeps in-frame clones, though not all of them. This table holds tens of thousands of clones, roughly 91% found once. Study-wide results and limits: Only a handful of individuals given AZD1222 were seropositive at baseline.

The material was peripheral blood, obtained 28 days after the second AZD1222 dose. The clonotype comes from an adult who received the AZD1222 COVID-19 vaccine.

The CDR3 sequence is CASSTGGQPQHF. CDR3 nucleotides: TGCGCCAGCAGTACAGGGGGCCAGCCCCAGCATTTT. V gene TRBV23-1 combines with J gene TRBJ1-5; TRBD1 aligns across 9 bases. TRBV23-1 is known as an ORF, though its function is uncertain. This CDR3 is built from 12 residues. V was pared by 5 bases and J by 7 bases, with 0 bases of the junction left unmatched.